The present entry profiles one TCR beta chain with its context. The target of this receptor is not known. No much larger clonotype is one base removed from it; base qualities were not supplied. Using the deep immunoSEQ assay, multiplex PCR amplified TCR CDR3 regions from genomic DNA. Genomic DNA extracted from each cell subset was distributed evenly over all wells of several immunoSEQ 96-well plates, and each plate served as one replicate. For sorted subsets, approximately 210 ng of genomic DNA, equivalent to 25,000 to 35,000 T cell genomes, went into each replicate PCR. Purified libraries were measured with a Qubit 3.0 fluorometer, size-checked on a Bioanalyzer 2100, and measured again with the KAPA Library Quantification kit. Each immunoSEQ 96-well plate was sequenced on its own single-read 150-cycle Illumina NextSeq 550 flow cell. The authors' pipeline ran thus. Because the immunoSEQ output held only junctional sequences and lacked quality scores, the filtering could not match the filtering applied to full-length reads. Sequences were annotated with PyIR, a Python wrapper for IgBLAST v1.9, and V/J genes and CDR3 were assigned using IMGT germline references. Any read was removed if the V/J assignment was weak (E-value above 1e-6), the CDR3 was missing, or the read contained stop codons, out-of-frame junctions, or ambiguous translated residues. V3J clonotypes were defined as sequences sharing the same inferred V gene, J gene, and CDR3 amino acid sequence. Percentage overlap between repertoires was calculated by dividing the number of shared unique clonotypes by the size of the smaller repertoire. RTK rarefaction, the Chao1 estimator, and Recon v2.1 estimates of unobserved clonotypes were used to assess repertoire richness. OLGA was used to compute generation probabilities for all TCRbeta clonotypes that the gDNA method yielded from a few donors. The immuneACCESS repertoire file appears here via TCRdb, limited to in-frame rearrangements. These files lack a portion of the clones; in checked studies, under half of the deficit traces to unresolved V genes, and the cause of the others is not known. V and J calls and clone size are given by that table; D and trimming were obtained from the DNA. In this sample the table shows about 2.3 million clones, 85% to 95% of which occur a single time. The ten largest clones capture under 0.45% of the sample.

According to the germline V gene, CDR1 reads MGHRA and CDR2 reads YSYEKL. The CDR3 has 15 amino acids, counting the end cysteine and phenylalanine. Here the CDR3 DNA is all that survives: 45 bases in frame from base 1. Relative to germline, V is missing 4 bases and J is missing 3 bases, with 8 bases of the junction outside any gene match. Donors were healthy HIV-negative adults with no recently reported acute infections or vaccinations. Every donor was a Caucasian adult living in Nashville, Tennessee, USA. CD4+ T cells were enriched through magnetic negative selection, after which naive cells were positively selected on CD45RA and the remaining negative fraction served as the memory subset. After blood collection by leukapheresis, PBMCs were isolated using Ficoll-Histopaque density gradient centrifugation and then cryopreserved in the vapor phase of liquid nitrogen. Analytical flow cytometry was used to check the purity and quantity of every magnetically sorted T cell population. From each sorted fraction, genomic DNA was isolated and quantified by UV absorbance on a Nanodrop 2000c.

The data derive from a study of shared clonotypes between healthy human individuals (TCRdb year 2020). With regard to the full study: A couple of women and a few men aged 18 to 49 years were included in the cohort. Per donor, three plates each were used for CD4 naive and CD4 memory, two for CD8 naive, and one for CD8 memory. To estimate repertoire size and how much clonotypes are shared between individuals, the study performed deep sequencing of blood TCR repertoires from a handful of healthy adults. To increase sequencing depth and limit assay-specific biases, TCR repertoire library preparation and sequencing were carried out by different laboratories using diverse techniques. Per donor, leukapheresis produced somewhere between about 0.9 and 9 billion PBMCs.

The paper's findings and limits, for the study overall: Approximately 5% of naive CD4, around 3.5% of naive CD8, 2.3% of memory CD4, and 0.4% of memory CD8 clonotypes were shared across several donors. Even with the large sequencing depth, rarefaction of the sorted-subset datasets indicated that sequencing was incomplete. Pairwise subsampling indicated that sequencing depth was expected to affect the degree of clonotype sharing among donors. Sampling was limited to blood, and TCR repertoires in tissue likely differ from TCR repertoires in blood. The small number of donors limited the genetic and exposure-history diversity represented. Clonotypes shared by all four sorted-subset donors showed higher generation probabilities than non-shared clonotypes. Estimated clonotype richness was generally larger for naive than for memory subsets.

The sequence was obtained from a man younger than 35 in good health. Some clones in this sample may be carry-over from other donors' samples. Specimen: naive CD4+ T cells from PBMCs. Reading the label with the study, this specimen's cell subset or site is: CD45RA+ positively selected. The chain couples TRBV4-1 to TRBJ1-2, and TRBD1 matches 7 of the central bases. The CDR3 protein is CASSPGGGRDYGYTF. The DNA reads TGCGCCAGCAGCCCAGGGGGGGGCCGTGACTATGGCTACACCTTC.